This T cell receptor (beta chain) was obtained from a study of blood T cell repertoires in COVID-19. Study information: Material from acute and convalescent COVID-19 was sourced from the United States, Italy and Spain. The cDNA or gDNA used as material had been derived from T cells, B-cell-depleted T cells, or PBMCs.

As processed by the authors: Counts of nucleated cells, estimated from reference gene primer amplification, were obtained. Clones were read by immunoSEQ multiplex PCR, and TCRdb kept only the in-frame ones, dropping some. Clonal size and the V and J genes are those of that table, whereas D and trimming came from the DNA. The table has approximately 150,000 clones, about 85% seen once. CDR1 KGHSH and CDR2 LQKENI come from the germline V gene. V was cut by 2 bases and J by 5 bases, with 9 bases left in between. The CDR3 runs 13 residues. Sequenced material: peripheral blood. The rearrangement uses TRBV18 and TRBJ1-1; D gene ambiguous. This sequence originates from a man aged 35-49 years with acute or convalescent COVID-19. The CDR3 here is CASSPFLGTEAFF. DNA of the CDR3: TGTGCCAGCTCACCATTTCTCGGGACTGAAGCTTTCTTT.